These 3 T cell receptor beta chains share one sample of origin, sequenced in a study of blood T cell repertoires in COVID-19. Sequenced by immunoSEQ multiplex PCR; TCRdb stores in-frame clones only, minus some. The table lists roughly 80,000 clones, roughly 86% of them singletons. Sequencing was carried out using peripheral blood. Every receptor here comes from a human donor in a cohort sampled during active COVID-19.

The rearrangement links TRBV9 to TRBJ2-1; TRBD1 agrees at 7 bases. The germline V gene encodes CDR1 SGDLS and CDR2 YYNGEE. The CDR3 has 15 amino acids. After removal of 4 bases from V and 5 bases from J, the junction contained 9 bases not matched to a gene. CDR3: CASSIQGTGDNEQFF. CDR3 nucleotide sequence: TGTGCCAGCAGCATACAGGGGACCGGGGACAATGAGCAGTTCTTC.

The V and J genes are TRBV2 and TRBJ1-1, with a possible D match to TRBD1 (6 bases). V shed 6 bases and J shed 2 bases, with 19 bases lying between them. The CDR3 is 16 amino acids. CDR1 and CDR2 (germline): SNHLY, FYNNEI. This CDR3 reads CASRHRSGRGNTEAFF. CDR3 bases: TGTGCCAGCAGGCATAGAAGTGGCAGGGGAAACACTGAAGCTTTCTTT.

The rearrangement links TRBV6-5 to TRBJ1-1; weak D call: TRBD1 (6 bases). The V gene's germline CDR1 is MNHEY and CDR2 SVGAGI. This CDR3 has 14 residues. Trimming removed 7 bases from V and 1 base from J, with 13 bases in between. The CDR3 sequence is CASTLGGGNTEAFF. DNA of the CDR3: TGTGCCAGCACTCTAGGGGGGGGGAACACTGAAGCTTTCTTT.